Below, one TCR beta chain is given with its context. No antigen is known for it. The data derive from a study of cytomegalovirus exposure and HLA in healthy donors. Study-level information: Among roughly 180 million T cells, an earlier analysis found 95 million to 140 million unique TCR beta sequences. Study-wide results and caveats: There were reportedly fewer N-insertions in an Asian-associated ancestry cluster than the approximately 700-donor mean, in a later analysis. A later analysis found that most CMV-associated TCR beta chains appeared HLA-restricted.

Healthy people donating bone marrow made up the donors. This CDR3 region has 15 residues. Germline V gene sequence: CDR1 SGDLS, CDR2 YYNGEE. Trimming stripped 3 bases from V and 8 bases from J, with 18 bases between. This PCR relied on a set of 60 Vbeta primers and 13 Jbeta primers. Only in-frame clones appear in the TCRdb table, and some are missing; sequencing was by immunoSEQ multiplex PCR. This specimen shows about 130,000 clones; the ten leading clones hold approximately 1.7%. The V and J genes are TRBV9 and TRBJ2-1; the D is unclear. The sequence was obtained from a man younger than 35 in good health and CMV-seronegative. Material for sequencing was PBMCs. The CDR3 is CASSDRPTPKDEQFF. The DNA of the CDR3 is TGTGCCAGCAGCGACAGACCCACCCCGAAGGATGAGCAGTTCTTC.